This TCR beta chain comes out of a study of blood T cell repertoires in COVID-19. Deletions cut 1 base from V and 5 bases from J, with 10 bases between. CDR3 length: 13 residues. Looked up from germline, CDR1 is SGHNT and CDR2 is YYREEE (reference sequence). In the original analysis: Amplification with reference gene primers provided the estimates of nucleated cell counts. The data were produced by immunoSEQ multiplex PCR, yet TCRdb's version contains in-frame clones alone and is incomplete. D and trimming were read from the DNA, whereas the V and J calls and clone size are those reported in that table. The data contain approximately 230,000 clones, about 85% of them seen just once; the ten biggest clones take up 3% to 3.5%.

Sequencing was performed on peripheral blood. The receptor was derived from a man aged 18 to 29 with active or convalescent COVID-19. V is TRBV5-4 and J is TRBJ2-7; a weak D match, TRBD2 (6 bases). The CDR3 bases are TGTGCCAGCAGCTTGTCGGAGCGGGACGAGCAGTACTTC. Amino acid sequence: CASSLSERDEQYF.